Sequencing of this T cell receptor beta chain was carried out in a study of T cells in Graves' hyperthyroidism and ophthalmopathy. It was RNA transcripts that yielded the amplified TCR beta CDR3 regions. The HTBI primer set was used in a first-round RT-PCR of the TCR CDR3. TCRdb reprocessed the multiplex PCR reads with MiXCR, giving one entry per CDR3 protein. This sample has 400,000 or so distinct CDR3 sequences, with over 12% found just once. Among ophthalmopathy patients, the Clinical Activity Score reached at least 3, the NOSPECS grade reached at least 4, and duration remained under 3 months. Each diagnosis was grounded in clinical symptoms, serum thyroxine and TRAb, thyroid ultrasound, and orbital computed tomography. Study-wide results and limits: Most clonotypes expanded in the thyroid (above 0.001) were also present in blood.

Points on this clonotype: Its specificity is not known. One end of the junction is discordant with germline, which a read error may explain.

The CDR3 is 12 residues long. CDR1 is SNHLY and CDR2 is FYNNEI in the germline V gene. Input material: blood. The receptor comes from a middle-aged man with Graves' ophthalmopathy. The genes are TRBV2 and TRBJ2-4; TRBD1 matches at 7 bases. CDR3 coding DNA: TGTGCGAGCAGCCAGGACAGGCAAACTCAGTACTTC. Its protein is CASSQDRQTQYF.